These 13 T cell receptor beta chains were all obtained from the same sample, sequenced in a study of blood T cell repertoires in COVID-19. Method: immunoSEQ multiplex PCR; TCRdb's copy keeps in-frame clones and lacks some. Of approximately 40,000 clones in the sample, 75% to 90% were seen once. The sequencing sample was made of peripheral blood. Source of these receptors: a man in his fifties or sixties with active or convalescent COVID-19.

This clone was observed many times. The chain employs TRBV19 and TRBJ1-3, with 7 positions matching TRBD1. CDR3 length equals 15 residues. Per the germline V gene, CDR1 is LNHDA and CDR2 is SQIVND (reference sequence). V shed 7 bases, J shed 0 bases, and the junction held 6 bases outside the gene matches. The CDR3 sequence is CASTMDRFSGNTIYF. CDR3 DNA: TGTGCCAGTACCATGGACAGGTTCTCTGGAAACACCATATATTTT.

The V and J genes are TRBV11-2 and TRBJ2-3; TRBD2 agrees at 11 bases. The CDR3 is 17 amino acids. Trimming removed 5 bases from V and 3 bases from J; junction bases left unmatched: 10. The germline CDR1 and CDR2 sequences are SGHAT and FQNNGV. DNA of the CDR3: TGTGCCAGCAGCCGAGCCACTAGCGGGAGCAATACAGATACGCAGTATTTT. Translation: CASSRATSGSNTDTQYF.

The chain couples TRBV6-5 to TRBJ2-1, with TRBD2 matching over 11 bases. In germline, CDR1 is MNHEY, CDR2 SVGAGI. The V segment lost 6 bases and the J segment 4 bases; nucleotides outside the gene matches: 5. This CDR3 is built from 15 residues. CDR3 coding DNA: TGTGCCAGCAGCCCCGGGACTAGCGGATACAATGAGCAGTTCTTC. This translates into CASSPGTSGYNEQFF.

This clone was counted a few times. The rearrangement uses TRBV6-5 and TRBJ1-2, with 7 bases matching TRBD1. V dropped 4 bases and J dropped 2; count of bases not matched to a gene: 4. The germline V gene encodes CDR1 MNHEY and CDR2 SVGAGI. There are 14 residues in the CDR3. CDR3 amino acids: CASSSTGRNYGYTF. The DNA for the CDR3 is TGTGCCAGCAGTTCGACAGGGAGGAACTATGGCTACACCTTC.

The chain links TRBV19 to TRBJ2-3, with 7 nucleotides matching TRBD2. The CDR3 length is 14 residues. Germline CDR1 and CDR2: LNHDA and SQIVND (reference sequence). The ends lost 6 bases at V and 2 bases at J; junction bases unmatched: 5. The CDR3 DNA is TGTGCCAGTAGGTCCGGGGGGTACACAGATACGCAGTATTTT. Its protein is CASRSGGYTDTQYF.

V is TRBV7-8 and J is TRBJ1-1, with D perhaps matching TRBD1 (6 bases). CDR3 length: 15 amino acids. The V and J ends lost 1 base and 1 base respectively, with 10 bases between them. Germline CDR1 and CDR2: SGHVS and FQNEAQ. The CDR3 protein is CASSLGTGKNTEAFF. DNA of the CDR3: TGTGCCAGCAGCTTAGGAACAGGGAAGAACACTGAAGCTTTCTTT.

The chain carries TRBV24-1 and TRBJ1-2, with D possibly matching TRBD1 (6 bases). The V gene's germline CDR1 is KGHDR and CDR2 SFDVKD. The CDR3 runs 15 residues. The V gene lost 4 bases and the J gene lost 2 bases, with 13 bases spanning the gap. CDR3 loop: CATSDQRTENYGYTF. The CDR3 DNA is TGTGCCACCAGTGACCAACGGACAGAAAACTATGGCTACACCTTC.

The chain employs TRBV21-1 and TRBJ2-3; TRBD1, as called in the table, went unchecked against the DNA. TRBV21-1 is tagged as a pseudogene. The CDR3 spans 16 residues. The CDR3 sequence: CASSGRDSSLTDTQYF. DNA for the CDR3: TGTGCCAGCAGCGGCCGGGACAGCAGCCTCACAGATACGCAGTATTTT.

V usage is TRBV5-1 and J usage is TRBJ1-4; D unresolved. Germline V CDR1 and CDR2: SGHRS, YFSETQ. The length of the CDR3 is 14 residues. Trimming removed 4 bases from V and 13 bases from J, with 20 bases in between. DNA of the CDR3: TGCGCCAGCAGCCTCGGAGGAGTGGGATTTAGACTGTTTTTT. Encoded protein: CASSLGGVGFRLFF.

The chain recombines TRBV5-8 with TRBJ1-2, with 7 bases aligning to TRBD1. The CDR3 runs to 13 residues. V trimming: 4 bases; J trimming: 2 bases; junction bases outside the gene matches: 2. CDR1 and CDR2 (germline): SGHTS, YDEGEE. The chain's CDR3 is CASSMTGNYGYTF. The CDR3 bases are TGTGCCAGCAGCATGACAGGGAACTATGGCTACACCTTC.

This sequence joins TRBV9 and TRBJ1-1; 7 bases agree with TRBD1. The CDR3 loop spans 15 amino acids. Germline CDR1 and CDR2: SGDLS and YYNGEE. V was clipped by 3 bases and J by 4 bases; unmatched bases: 9. CDR3 sequence reads: CASSATGSISTEAFF. The DNA of the CDR3 is TGTGCCAGCAGCGCGACAGGGTCTATAAGCACTGAAGCTTTCTTT.

This chain links TRBV28 with TRBJ2-7, with 8 bases lining up with TRBD1. The CDR3 length is 15 residues. Germline CDR1 and CDR2: MDHEN and SYDVKM. V lost 6 bases and J lost 6; bases outside the gene matches: 13. CDR3 nucleotide sequence: TGTGCCAGCAGGGGGACAGGTGGTTATCGATCCGAGCAGTACGTC. Translation: CASRGTGGYRSEQYV.

This clone was seen a few times. V and J are TRBV23-1 and TRBJ1-3; tentative D call: TRBD1 (6 bases). TRBV23-1 is annotated as an ORF whose role is uncertain. Trimming cost V 2 bases and J 0 bases, with 20 bases left between them. The CDR3 sequence is 19 residues long. The CDR3 protein is CASSQIGKDSPNSGNTIYF. The CDR3, as DNA: TGCGCCAGCAGTCAAATCGGGAAGGACAGCCCCAACTCTGGAAACACCATATATTTT.